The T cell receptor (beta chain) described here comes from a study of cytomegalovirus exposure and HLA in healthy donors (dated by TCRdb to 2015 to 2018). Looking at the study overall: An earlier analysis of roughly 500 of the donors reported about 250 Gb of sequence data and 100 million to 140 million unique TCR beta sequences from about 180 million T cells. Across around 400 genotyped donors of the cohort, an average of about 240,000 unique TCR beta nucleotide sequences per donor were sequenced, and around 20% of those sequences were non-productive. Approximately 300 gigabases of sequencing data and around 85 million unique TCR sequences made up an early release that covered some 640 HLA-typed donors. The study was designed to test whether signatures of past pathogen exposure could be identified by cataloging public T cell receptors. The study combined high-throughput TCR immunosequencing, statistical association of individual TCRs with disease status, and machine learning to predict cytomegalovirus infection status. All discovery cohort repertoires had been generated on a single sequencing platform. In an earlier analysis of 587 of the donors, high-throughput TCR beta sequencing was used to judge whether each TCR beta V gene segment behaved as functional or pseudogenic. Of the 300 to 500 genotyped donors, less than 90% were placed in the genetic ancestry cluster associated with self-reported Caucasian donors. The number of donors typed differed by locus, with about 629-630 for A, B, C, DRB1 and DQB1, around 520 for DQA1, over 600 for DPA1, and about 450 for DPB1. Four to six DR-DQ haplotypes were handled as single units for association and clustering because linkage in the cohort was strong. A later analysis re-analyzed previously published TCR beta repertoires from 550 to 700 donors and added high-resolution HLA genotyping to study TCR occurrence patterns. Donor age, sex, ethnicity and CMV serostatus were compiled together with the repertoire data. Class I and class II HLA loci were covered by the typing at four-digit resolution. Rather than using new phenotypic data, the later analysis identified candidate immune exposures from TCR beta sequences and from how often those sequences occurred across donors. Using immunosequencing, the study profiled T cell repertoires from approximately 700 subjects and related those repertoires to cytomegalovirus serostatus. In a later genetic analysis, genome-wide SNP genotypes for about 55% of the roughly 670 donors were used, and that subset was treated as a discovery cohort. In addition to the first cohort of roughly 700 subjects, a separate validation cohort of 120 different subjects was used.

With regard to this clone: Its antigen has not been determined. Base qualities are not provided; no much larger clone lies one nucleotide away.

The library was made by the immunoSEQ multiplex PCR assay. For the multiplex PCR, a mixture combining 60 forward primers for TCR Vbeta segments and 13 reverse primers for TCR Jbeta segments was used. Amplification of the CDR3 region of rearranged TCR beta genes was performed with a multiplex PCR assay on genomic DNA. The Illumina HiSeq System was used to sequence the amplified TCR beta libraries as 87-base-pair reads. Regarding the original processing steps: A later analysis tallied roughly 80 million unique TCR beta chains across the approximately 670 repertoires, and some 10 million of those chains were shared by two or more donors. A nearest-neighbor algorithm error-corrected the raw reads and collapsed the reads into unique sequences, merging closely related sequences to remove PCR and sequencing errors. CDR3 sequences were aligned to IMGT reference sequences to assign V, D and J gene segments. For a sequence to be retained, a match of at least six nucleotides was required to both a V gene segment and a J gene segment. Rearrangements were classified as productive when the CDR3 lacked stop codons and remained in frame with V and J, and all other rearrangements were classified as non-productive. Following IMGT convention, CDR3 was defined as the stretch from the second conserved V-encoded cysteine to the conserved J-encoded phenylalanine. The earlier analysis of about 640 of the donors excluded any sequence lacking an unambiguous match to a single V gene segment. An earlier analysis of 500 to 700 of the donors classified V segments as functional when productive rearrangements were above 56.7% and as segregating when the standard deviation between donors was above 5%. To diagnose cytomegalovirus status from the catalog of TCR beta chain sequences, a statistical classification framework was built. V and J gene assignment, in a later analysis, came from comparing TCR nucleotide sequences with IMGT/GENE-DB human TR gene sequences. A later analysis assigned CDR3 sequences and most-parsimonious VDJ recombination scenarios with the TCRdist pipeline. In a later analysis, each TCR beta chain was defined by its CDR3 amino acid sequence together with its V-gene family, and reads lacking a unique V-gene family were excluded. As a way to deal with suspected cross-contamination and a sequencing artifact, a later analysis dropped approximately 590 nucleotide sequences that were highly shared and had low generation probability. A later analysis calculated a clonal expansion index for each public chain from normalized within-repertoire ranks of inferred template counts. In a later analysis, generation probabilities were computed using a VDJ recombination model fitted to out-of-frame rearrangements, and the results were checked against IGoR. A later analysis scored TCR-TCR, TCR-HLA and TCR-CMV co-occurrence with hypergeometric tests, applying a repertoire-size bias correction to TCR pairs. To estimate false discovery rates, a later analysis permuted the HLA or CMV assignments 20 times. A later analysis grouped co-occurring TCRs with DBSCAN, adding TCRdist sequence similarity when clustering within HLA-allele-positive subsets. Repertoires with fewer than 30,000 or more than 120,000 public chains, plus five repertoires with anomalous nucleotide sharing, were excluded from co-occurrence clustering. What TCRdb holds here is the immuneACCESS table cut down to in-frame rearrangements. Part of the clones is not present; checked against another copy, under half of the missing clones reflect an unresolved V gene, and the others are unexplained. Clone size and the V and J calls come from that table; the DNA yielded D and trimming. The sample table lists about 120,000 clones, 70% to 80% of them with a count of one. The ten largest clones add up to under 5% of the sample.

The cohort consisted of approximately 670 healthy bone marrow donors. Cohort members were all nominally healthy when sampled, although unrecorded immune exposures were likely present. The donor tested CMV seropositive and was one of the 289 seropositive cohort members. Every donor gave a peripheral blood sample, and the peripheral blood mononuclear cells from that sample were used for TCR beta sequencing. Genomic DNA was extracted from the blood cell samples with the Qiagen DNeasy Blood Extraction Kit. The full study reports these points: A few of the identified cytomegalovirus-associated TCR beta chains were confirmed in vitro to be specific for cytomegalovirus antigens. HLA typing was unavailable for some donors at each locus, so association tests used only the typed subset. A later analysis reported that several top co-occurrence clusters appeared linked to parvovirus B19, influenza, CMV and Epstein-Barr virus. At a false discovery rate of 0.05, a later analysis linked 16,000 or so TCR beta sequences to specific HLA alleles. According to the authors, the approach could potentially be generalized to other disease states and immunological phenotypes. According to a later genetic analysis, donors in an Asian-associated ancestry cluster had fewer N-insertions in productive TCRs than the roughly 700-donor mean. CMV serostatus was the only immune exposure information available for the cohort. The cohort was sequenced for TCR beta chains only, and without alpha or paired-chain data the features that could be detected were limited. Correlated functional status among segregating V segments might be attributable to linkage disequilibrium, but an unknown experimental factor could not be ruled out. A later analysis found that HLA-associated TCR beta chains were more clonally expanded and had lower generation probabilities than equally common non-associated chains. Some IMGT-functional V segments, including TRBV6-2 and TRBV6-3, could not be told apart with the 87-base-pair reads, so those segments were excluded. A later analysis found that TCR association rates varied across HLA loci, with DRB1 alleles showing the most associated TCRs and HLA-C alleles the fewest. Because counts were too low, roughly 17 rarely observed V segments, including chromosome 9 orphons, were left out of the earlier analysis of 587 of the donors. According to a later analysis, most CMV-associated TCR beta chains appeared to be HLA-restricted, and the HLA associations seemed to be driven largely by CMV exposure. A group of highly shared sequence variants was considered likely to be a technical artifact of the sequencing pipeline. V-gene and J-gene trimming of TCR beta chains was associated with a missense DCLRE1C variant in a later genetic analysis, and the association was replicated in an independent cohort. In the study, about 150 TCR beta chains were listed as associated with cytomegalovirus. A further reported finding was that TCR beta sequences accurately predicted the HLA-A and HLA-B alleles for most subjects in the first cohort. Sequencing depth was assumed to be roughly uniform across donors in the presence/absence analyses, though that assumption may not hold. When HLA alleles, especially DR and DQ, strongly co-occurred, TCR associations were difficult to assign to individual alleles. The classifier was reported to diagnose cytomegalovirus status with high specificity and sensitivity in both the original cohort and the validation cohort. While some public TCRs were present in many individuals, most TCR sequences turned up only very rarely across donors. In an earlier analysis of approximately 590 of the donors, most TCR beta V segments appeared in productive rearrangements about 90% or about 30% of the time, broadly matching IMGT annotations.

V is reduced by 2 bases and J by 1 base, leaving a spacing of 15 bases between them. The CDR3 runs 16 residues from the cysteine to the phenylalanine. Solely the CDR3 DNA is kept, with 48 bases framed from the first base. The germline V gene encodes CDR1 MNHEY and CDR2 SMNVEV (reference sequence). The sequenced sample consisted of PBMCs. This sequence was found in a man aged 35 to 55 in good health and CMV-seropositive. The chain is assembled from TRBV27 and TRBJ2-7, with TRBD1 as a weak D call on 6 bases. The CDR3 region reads CASSLRAGTRSYEQYF. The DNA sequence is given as TGTGCCAGCAGTTTAAGGGCCGGGACACGGTCCTACGAGCAGTACTTC.